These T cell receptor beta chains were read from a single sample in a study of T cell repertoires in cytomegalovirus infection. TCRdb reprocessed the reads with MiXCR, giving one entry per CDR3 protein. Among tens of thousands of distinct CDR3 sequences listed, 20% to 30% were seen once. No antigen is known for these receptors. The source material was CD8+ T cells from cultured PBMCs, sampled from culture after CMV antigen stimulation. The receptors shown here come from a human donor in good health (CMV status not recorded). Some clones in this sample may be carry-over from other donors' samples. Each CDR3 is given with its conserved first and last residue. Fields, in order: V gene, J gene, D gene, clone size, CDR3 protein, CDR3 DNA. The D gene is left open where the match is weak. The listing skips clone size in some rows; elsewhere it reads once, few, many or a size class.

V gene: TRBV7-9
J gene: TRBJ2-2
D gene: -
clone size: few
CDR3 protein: CASSLALTGELFF
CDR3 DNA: TGTGCCAGCAGCTTAGCCCTCACCGGGGAGCTGTTTTTT

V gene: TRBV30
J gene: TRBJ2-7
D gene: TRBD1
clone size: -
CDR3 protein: CAWSRTGGDEQYF
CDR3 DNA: TGTGCCTGGAGCAGGACAGGGGGCGACGAGCAGTACTTC

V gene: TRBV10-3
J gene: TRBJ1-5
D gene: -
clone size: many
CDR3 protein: CAIRRDTRGPQHF
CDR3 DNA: TGTGCCATCAGAAGAGACACTCGCGGGCCCCAGCATTTT

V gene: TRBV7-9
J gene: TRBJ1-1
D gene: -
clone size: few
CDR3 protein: CASRDASSLTEAFF
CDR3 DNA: TGTGCCAGCAGGGACGCCAGTTCCCTCACTGAAGCTTTCTTT

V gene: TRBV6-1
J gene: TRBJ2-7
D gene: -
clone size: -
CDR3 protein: CASSDWGISYEQYF
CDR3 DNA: TGTGCCAGCAGTGACTGGGGCATTTCCTACGAGCAGTACTTC

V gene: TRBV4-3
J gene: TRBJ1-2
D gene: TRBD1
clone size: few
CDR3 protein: CASSQDRTGNYGYTF
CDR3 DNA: TGCGCCAGCAGCCAAGATCGGACAGGCAACTATGGCTACACCTTC

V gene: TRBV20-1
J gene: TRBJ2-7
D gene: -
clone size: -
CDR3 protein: CSARMDGDEQYF
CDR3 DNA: TGCAGTGCTAGAATGGATGGGGACGAGCAGTACTTC

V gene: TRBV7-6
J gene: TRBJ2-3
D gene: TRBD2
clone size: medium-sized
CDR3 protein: CASSSFVGTSGVTDTQYF
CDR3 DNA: TGTGCCAGCAGCTCTTTCGTCGGGACTAGCGGAGTCACAGATACGCAGTATTTT

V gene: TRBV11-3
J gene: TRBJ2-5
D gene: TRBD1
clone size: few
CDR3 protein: CASSLGQGALETQYF
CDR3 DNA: TGTGCCAGCAGCTTAGGGCAGGGGGCCTTGGAGACCCAGTACTTC

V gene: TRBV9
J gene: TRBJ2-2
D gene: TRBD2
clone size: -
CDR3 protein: CASTPGGRGTGELFF
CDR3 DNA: TGTGCCAGCACCCCGGGCGGGAGGGGTACCGGGGAGCTGTTTTTT

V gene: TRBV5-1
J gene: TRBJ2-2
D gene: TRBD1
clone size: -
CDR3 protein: CASSLRGPGELFF
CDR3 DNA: TGCGCCAGCAGCTTGAGGGGGCCCGGGGAGCTGTTTTTT

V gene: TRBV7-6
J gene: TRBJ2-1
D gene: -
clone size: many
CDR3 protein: CASSLGSGSHNEQFF
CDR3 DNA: TGTGCCAGCAGCTTAGGCTCGGGGAGCCACAATGAGCAGTTCTTC

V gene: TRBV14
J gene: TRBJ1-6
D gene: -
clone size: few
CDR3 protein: CASSGDYNSPLHF
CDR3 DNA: TGTGCCAGCAGCGGGGACTATAATTCACCCCTCCACTTT

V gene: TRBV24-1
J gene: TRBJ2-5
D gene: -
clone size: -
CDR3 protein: CATSQGGGGQETQYF
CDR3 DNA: TGTGCCACCAGCCAAGGGGGGGGTGGTCAAGAGACCCAGTACTTC

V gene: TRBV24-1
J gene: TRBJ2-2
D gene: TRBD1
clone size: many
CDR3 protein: CATSDDRGRSRVTGELFF
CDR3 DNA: TGTGCCACCAGTGATGACAGGGGAAGATCTCGAGTCACCGGGGAGCTGTTTTTT

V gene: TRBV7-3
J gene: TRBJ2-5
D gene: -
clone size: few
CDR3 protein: CASSHPSEETQYF
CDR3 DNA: TGTGCCAGCAGCCACCCGTCGGAAGAGACCCAGTACTTC

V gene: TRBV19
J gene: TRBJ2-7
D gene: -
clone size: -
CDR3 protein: CASSHDSVTKYF
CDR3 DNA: TGTGCCAGTAGTCACGACAGCGTCACTAAGTACTTC

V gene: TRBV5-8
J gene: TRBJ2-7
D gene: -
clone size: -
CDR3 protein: CASSSYGPEQYF
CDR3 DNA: TGTGCCAGCAGCTCGTACGGGCCCGAGCAGTACTTC

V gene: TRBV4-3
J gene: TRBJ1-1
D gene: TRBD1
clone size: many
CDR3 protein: CASSQDLPGGWGTEAFF
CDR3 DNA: TGCGCCAGCAGCCAAGATCTGCCAGGGGGATGGGGCACTGAAGCTTTCTTT

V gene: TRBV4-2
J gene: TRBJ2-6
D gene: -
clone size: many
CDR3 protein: CASSPGVSGANVLTF
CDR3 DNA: TGTGCCAGCAGCCCGGGGGTCTCTGGGGCCAACGTCCTGACTTTC

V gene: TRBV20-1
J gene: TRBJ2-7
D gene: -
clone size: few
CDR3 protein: CSARLDKGYEQYF
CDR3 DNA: TGCAGTGCTAGGTTGGACAAGGGGTACGAGCAGTACTTC

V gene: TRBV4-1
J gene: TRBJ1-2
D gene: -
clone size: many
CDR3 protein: CASSQDVTVLNGYTF
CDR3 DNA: TGCGCCAGCAGCCAAGATGTGACAGTATTGAATGGCTACACCTTC

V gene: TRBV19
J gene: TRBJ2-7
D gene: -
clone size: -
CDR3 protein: CASSIGPSYEQYF
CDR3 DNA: TGTGCCAGTAGTATAGGTCCGAGCTACGAGCAGTACTTC

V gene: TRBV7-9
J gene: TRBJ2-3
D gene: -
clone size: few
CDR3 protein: CASSLDGGPTDTQYF
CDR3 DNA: TGTGCCAGCAGCTTAGATGGGGGGCCCACAGATACGCAGTATTTT

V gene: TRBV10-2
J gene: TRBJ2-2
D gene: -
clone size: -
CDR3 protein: CARRTGPSGELFF
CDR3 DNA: TGCGCCAGAAGGACCGGACCCAGCGGGGAGCTGTTTTTT